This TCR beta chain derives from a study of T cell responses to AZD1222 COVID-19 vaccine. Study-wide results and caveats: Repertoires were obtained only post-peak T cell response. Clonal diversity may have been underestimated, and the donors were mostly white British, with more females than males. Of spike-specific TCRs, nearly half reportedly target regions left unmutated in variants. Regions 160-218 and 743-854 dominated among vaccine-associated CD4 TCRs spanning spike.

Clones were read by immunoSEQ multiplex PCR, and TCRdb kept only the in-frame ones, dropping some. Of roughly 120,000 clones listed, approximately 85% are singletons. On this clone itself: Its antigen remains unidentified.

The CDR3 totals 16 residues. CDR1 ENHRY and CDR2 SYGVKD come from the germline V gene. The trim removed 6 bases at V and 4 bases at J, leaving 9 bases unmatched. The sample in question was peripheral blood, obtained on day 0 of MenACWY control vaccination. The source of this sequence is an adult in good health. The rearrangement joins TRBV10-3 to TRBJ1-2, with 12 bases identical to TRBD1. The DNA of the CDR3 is TGTGCCATCAGAAAAACCGGGACAGGGGGCATCTATGGCTACACCTTC. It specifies CAIRKTGTGGIYGYTF.